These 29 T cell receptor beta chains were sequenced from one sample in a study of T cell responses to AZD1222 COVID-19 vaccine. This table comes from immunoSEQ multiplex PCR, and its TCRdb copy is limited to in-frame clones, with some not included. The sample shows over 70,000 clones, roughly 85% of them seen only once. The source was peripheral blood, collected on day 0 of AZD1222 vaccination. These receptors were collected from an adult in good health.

The DNA for the CDR3 is TGTGCCAGTAGTTTGGGGACAGGGAGAGGGGACACTGAAGCTTTCTTT. This encodes CASSLGTGRGDTEAFF. The rearrangement joins TRBV19 to TRBJ1-1; 9 positions match TRBD1. V trimming: 5 bases; J trimming: 3 bases; junction bases outside the gene matches: 10. Germline lookup yields CDR1 LNHDA and CDR2 SQIVND (reference sequence). The CDR3 has 16 residues.

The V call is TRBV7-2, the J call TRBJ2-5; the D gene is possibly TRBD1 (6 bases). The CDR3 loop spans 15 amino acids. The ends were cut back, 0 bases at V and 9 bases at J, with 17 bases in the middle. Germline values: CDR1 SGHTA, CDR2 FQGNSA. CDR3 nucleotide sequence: TGTGCCAGCAGCTTAGCGGGTCAGGGGTTAGGGGCCCAGTACTTC. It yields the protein CASSLAGQGLGAQYF.

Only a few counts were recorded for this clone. The CDR3 coding sequence is TGTGCCAGCAGCTTACCGGCACTAACCTACGAGCAGTACTTC. This gives the protein CASSLPALTYEQYF. V and J are TRBV7-9 and TRBJ2-7; unclear D gene. CDR1 SEHNR and CDR2 FQNEAQ come from the germline V gene (reference sequence). CDR3 size: 14 residues. The V and J ends lost 2 bases and 2 bases respectively, with 10 bases between them.

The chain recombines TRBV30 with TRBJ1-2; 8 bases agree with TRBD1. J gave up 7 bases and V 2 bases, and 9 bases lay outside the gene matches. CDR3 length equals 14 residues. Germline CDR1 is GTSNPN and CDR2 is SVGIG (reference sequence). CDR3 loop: CAWSQDRGWGGYTF. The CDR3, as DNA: TGTGCCTGGAGTCAAGACAGGGGATGGGGTGGCTACACCTTC.

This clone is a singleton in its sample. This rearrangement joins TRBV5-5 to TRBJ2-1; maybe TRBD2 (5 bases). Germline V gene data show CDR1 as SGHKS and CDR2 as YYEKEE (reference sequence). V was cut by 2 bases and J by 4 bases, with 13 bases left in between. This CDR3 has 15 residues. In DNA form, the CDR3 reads TGTGCCAGCAGCTTTAGTGGGAGATCGTACAATGAGCAGTTCTTC. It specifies CASSFSGRSYNEQFF.

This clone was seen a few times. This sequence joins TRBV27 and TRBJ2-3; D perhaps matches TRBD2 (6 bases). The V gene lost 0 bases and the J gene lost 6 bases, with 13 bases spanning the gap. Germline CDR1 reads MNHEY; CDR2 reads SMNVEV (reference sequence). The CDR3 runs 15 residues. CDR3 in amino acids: CASSLSIASADTQYF. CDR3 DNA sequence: TGTGCCAGCAGTTTATCCATAGCTAGCGCGGATACGCAGTATTTT.

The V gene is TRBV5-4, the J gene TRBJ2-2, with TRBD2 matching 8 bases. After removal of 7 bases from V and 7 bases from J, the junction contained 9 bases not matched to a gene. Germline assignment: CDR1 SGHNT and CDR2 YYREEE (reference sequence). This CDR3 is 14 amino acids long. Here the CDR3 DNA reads TGTGCCAGCGCGAGCGGGAGCGGGGGCGGGGAGCTGTTTTTT. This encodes CASASGSGGGELFF.

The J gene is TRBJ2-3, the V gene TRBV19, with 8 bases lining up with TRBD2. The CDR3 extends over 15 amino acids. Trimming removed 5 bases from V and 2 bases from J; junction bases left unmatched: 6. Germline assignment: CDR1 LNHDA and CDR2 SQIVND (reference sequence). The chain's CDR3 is CASSPERGYTDTQYF. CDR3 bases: TGTGCCAGTAGTCCTGAGCGGGGGTACACAGATACGCAGTATTTT.

In nucleotides, the CDR3 is TGTGCCAGCAGTCGCTCAGGGCGGGTGGCCTACAATGAGCAGTTCTTC. Translating it yields CASSRSGRVAYNEQFF. This rearrangement joins TRBV6-4 to TRBJ2-1; possibly TRBD1 or TRBD2 for D (5 bases each). Germline V gene lookup returns CDR1 MRHNA and CDR2 SNTAGT. V dropped 5 bases and J dropped 2 bases, with 16 bases sitting between them. CDR3 length: 16 amino acids.

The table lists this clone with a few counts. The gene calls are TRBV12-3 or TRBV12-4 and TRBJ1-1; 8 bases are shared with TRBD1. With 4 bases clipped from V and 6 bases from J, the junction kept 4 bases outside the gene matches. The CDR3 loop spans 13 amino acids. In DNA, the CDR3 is TGTGCCAGCAGTTCTCAACAGGGGGCTGAAGCTTTCTTT. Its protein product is CASSSQQGAEAFF.

The CDR3 is CASIPSWSTGELFF. The CDR3 DNA reads as TGTGCCAGTATTCCTTCCTGGAGCACCGGGGAGCTGTTTTTT. V gene TRBV19 combines with J gene TRBJ2-2; no clear D. The CDR3 has 14 amino acids. Germline loops: CDR1 LNHDA, CDR2 SQIVND (reference sequence). The V and J ends lost 7 bases and 4 bases respectively, with 13 bases between them.

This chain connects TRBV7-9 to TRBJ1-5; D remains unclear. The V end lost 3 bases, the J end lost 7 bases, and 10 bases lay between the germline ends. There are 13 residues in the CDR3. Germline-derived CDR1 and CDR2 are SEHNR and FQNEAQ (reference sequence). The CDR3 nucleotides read TGTGCCAGCAGCTTTCTAGGGCAACAGCCCCAGCATTTT. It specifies CASSFLGQQPQHF.

CDR3 amino acids: CASGRDRHYEQYF. CDR3 nucleotides: TGTGCCAGCGGACGGGACCGTCACTACGAGCAGTACTTC. The V and J genes are TRBV6-5 and TRBJ2-7; the D call may be TRBD1 or TRBD2 (5 bases each). Trimming removed 8 bases from V and 3 bases from J, with 14 bases in between. Germline CDR1 and CDR2: MNHEY and SVGAGI. The CDR3 is made up of 13 amino acids.

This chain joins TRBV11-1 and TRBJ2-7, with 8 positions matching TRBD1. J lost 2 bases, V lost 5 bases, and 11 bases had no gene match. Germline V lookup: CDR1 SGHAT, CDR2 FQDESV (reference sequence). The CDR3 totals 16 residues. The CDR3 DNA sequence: TGTGCCAGCAGCGGGGACAGGTGGCCGATAACCTACGAGCAGTACTTC. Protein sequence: CASSGDRWPITYEQYF. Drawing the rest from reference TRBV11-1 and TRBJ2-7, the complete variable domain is EAEVAQSPRYKITEKSQAVAFWCDPISGHATLYWYRQILGQGPELLVQFQDESVVDDSQLPKDRFSAERLKGVDSTLKIQPAELGDSAMYLCASSGDRWPITYEQYFGPGTRLTVT.

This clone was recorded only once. The CDR3: CASSIPVSGSGNTIYF. The CDR3 nucleotides are TGTGCCAGTAGTATCCCCGTTTCGGGTTCCGGGAACACCATATATTTT. The chain combines TRBV19 with TRBJ1-3; D is uncertain. From germline, CDR1 is LNHDA and CDR2 SQIVND (reference sequence). This CDR3 has 16 amino acids. The ends were cut back, 3 bases at V and 7 bases at J, with 19 bases in the middle.

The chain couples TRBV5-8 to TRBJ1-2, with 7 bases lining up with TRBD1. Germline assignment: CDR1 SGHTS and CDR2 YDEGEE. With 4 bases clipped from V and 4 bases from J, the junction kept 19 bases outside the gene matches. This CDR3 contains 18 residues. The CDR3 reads CASSSRGGAQASPYGYTF. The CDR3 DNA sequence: TGTGCCAGCAGCAGCCGAGGGGGCGCGCAGGCAAGTCCCTATGGCTACACCTTC.

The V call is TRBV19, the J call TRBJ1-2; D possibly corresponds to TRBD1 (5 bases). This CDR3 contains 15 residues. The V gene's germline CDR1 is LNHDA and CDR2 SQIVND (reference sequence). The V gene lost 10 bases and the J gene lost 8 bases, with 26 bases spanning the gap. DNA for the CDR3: TGTGCCACCCGGACGACAGATAACCTCTGGTGGGGCTACACCTTC. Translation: CATRTTDNLWWGYTF.

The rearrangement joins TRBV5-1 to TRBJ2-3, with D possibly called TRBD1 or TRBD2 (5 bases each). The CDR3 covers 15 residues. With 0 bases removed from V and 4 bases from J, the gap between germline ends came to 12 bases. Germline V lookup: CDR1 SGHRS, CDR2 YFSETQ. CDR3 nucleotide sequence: TGCGCCAGCAGCTTGGACGGGACCGCTGCAGATACGCAGTATTTT. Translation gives CASSLDGTAADTQYF.

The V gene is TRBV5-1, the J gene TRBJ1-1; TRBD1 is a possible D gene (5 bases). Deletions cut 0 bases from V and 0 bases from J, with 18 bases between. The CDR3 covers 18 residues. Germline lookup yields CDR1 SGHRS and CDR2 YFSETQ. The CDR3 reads CASSLVGQGWSMNTEAFF. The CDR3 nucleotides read TGCGCCAGCAGCTTGGTGGGGCAGGGATGGAGTATGAACACTGAAGCTTTCTTT.

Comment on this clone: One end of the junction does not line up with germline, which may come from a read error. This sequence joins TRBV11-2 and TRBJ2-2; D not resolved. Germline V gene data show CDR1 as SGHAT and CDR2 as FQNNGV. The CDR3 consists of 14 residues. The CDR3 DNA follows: TGTGCCAGCAGCCTAGACTTGAACACCGGGGAGCTGTTTTTT. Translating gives CASSLDLNTGELFF.

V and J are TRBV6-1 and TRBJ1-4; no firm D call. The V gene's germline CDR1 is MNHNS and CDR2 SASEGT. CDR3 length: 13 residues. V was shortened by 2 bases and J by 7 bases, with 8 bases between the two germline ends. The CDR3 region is CASSENPGEKLFF. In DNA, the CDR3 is TGTGCCAGCAGTGAAAATCCGGGTGAAAAACTGTTTTTT.

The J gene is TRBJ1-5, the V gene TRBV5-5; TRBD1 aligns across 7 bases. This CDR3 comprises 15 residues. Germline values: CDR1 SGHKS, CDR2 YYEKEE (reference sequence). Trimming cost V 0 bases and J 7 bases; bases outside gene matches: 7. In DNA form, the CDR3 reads TGTGCCAGCAGCTTGGGACAGGGCCAGTGGCAGCCCCAGCATTTT. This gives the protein CASSLGQGQWQPQHF.

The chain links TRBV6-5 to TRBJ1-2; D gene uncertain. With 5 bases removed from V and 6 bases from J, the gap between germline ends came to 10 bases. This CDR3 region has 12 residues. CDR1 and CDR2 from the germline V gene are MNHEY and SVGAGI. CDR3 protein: CASSRDGNGYTF. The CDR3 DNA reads TGTGCCAGCAGTCGTGACGGAAATGGCTACACCTTC.

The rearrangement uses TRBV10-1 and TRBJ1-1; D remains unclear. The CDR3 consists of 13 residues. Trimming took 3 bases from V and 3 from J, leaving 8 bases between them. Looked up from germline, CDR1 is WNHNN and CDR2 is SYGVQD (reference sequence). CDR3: CASSEGTYTEAFF. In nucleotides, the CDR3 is TGCGCCAGCAGTGAAGGAACATACACTGAAGCTTTCTTT.

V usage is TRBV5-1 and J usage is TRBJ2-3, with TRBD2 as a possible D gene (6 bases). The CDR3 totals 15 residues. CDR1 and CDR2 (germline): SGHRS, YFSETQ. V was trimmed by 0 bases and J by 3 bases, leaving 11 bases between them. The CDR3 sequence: CASSLVAGPTDTQYF. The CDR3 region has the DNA TGCGCCAGCAGCTTGGTGGCGGGACCGACAGATACGCAGTATTTT.

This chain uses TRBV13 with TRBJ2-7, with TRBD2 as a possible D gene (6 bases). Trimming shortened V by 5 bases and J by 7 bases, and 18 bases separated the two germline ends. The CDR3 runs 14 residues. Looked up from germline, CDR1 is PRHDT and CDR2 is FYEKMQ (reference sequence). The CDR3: CASSTGVTLGEQYF. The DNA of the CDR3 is TGTGCCAGCAGCACGGGGGTAACCCTGGGAGAGCAGTACTTC.

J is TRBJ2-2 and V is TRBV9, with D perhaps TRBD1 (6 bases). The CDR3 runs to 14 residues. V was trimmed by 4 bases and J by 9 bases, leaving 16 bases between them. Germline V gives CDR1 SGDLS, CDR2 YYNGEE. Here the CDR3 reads CASSTTPRDRELFF. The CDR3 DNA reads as TGTGCCAGCAGCACCACTCCCCGGGACAGGGAGCTGTTTTTT. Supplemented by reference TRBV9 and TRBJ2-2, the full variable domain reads DSGVTQTPKHLITATGQRVTLRCSPRSGDLSVYWYQQSLDQGLQFLIQYYNGEERAKGNILERFSAQQFPDLHSELNLSSLELGDSALYFCASSTTPRDRELFFGEGSRLTVL.

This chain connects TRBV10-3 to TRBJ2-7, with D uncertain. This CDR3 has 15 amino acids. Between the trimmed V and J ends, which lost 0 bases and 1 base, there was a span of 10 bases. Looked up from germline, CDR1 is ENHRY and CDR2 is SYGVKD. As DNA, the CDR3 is TGTGCCATCAGTGAGTCGGGGTTCACATCCTACGAGCAGTACTTC. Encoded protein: CAISESGFTSYEQYF.

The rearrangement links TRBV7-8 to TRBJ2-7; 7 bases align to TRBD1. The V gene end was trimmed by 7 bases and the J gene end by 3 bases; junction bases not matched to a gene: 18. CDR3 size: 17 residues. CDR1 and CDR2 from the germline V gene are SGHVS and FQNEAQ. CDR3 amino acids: CASNRGFKVDLHYEQYF. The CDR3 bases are TGTGCCAGCAACAGGGGTTTCAAGGTGGACCTTCACTACGAGCAGTACTTC.